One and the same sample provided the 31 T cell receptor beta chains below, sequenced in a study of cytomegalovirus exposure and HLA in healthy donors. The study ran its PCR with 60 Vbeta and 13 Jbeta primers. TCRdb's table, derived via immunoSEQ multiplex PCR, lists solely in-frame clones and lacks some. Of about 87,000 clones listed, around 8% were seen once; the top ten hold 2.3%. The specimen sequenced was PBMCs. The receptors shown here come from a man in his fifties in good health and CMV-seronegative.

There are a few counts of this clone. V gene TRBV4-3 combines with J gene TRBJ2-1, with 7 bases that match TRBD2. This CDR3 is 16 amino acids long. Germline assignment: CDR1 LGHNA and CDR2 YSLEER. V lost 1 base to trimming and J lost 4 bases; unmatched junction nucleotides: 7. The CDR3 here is CASSQVAGVGYNEQFF. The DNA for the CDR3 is TGCGCCAGCAGCCAAGTGGCGGGAGTCGGGTACAATGAGCAGTTCTTC.

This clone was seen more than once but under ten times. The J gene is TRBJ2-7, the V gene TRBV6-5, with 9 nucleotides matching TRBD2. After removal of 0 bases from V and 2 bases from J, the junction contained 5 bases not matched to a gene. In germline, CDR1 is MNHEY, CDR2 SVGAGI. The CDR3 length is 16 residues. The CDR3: CASSYSGGGVTYEQYF. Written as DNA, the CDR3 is TGTGCCAGCAGTTACTCGGGCGGGGGGGTGACCTACGAGCAGTACTTC.

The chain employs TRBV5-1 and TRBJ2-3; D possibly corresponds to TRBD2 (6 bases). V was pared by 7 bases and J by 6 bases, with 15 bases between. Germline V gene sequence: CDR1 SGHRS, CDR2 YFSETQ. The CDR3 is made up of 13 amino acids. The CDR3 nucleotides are TGCGCCAGCGGCCCTGGAGGGGAGGATACGCAGTATTTT. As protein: CASGPGGEDTQYF.

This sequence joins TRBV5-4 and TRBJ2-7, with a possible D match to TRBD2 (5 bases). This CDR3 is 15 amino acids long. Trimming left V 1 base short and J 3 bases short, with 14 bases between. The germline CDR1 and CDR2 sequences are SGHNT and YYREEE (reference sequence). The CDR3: CASSLSGKGLYEQYF. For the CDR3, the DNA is TGTGCCAGCAGCTTGTCCGGGAAAGGACTCTACGAGCAGTACTTC. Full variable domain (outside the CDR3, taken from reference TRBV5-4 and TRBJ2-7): ETGVTQSPTHLIKTRGQQVTLRCSSQSGHNTVSWYQQALGQGPQFIFQYYREEENGRGNFPPRFSGLQFPNYSSELNVNALELDDSALYLCASSLSGKGLYEQYFGPGTRLTVT.

DNA for the CDR3: TGTGCCAGTAGTATGAAGGGGGGAGGGTTTGAGACCCAGTACTTC. It encodes CASSMKGGGFETQYF. The chain is built from TRBV19 and TRBJ2-5, with TRBD2 as a possible D gene (7 bases). V was shortened by 3 bases and J by 5 bases, with 16 bases between the two germline ends. Germline CDR1 LNHDA, CDR2 SQIVND (reference sequence). The CDR3 sequence is 15 residues long.

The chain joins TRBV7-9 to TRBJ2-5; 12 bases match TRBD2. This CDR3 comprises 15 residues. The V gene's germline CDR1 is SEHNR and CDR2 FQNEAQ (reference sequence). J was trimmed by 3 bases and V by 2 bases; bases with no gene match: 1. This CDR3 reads CASSLLAGGKETQYF. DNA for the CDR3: TGTGCCAGCAGCTTACTAGCGGGGGGGAAAGAGACCCAGTACTTC.

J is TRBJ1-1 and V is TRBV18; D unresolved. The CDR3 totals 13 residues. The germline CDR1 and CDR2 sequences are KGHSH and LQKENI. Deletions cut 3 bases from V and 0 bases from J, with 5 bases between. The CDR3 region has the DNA TGTGCCAGCTCACCTCCAATGAACACTGAAGCTTTCTTT. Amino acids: CASSPPMNTEAFF.

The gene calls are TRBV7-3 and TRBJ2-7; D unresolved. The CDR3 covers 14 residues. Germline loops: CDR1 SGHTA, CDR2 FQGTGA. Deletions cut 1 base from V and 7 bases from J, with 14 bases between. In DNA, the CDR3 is TGTGCCAGCAGCTTAAGCGGCTCGGTGAGGGAGCAGTACTTC. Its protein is CASSLSGSVREQYF. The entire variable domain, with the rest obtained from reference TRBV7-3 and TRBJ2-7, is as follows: GAGVSQTPSNKVTEKGKYVELRCDPISGHTALYWYRQSLGQGPEFLIYFQGTGAADDSGLPNDRFFAVRPEGSVSTLKIQRTERGDSAVYLCASSLSGSVREQYFGPGTRLTVT.

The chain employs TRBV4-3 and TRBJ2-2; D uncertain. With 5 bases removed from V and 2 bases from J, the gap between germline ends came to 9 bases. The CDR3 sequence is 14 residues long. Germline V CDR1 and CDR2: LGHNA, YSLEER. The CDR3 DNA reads TGCGCCAGCAGCGTCGCTAGTAACACCGGGGAGCTGTTTTTT. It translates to CASSVASNTGELFF.

CDR3 nucleotide sequence: TGTGCCAGCAGTTACGTGGGACAGGGTCTTTCACCCCTCCACTTT. This codes for CASSYVGQGLSPLHF. The V call is TRBV6-5, the J call TRBJ1-6; TRBD1 aligns across 9 bases. Per the germline V gene, CDR1 is MNHEY and CDR2 is SVGAGI. Trimming took 2 bases from V and 9 from J; bases not matched to a gene: 5. The CDR3 consists of 15 residues.

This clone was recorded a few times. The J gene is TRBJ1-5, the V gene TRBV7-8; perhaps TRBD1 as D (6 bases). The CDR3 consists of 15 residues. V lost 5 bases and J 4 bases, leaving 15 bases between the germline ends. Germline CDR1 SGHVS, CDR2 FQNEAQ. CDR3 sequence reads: CASSPHRGGNQPQHF. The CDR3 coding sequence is TGTGCCAGCAGCCCCCACCGAGGGGGAAATCAGCCCCAGCATTTT. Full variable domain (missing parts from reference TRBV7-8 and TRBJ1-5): GAGVSQSPRYKVAKRGQDVALRCDPISGHVSLFWYQQALGQGPEFLTYFQNEAQLDKSGLPSDRFFAERPEGSVSTLKIQRTQQEDSAVYLCASSPHRGGNQPQHFGDGTRLSIL.

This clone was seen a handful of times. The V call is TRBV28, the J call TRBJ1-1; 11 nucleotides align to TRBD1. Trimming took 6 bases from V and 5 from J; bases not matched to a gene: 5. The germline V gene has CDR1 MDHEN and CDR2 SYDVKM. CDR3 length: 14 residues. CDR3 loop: CASSPGQGGTEAFF. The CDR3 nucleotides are TGTGCCAGCAGCCCGGGACAGGGGGGAACTGAAGCTTTCTTT. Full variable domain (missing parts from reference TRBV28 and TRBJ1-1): DVKVTQSSRYLVKRTGEKVFLECVQDMDHENMFWYRQDPGLGLRLIYFSYDVKMKEKGDIPEGYSVSREKKERFSLILESASTNQTSMYLCASSPGQGGTEAFFGQGTRLTVV.

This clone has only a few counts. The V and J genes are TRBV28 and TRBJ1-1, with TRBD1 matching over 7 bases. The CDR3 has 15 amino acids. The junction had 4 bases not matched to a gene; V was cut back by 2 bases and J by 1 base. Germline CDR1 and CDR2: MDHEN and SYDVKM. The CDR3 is CASSLGPGGNTEAFF. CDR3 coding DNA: TGTGCCAGCAGTTTAGGGCCAGGGGGGAACACTGAAGCTTTCTTT. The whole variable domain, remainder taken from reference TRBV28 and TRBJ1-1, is DVKVTQSSRYLVKRTGEKVFLECVQDMDHENMFWYRQDPGLGLRLIYFSYDVKMKEKGDIPEGYSVSREKKERFSLILESASTNQTSMYLCASSLGPGGNTEAFFGQGTRLTVV.

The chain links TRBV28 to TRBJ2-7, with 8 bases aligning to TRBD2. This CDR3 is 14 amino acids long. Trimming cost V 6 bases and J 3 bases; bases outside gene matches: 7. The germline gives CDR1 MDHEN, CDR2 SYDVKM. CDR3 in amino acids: CASSPGGVDYEQYF. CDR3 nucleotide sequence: TGTGCCAGCAGCCCGGGAGGGGTGGACTACGAGCAGTACTTC. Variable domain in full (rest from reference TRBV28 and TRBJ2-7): DVKVTQSSRYLVKRTGEKVFLECVQDMDHENMFWYRQDPGLGLRLIYFSYDVKMKEKGDIPEGYSVSREKKERFSLILESASTNQTSMYLCASSPGGVDYEQYFGPGTRLTVT.

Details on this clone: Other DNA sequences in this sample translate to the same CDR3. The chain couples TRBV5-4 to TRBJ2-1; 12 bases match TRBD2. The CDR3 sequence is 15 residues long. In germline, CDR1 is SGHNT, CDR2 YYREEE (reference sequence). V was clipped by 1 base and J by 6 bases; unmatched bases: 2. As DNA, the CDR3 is TGTGCCAGCAGCTTGCCACTAGCGGGAGGCAATGAGCAGTTCTTC. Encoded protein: CASSLPLAGGNEQFF.

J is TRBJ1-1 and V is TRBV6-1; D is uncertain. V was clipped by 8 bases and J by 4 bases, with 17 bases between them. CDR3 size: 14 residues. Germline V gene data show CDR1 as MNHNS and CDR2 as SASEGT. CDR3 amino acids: CASGETASSTEAFF. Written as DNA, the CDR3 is TGTGCCAGCGGAGAGACGGCGTCGAGCACTGAAGCTTTCTTT.

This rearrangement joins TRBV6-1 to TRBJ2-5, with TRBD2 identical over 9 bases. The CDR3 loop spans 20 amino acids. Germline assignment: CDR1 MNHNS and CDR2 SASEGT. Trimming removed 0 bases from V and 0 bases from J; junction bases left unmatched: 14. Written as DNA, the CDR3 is TGTGCCAGCAGTGAAGCTTCAGTAGCGGGGGCCACTTTATACCAAGAGACCCAGTACTTC. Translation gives CASSEASVAGATLYQETQYF.

In DNA form, the CDR3 reads TGTGCCAGCAGTTTATTGAGACAGATTGCTGGAAACACCATATATTTT. This sequence encodes CASSLLRQIAGNTIYF. The V gene is TRBV28, the J gene TRBJ1-3, with a weak D call TRBD1 (5 bases). Trimming took 1 base from V and 2 from J, leaving 12 bases between them. Germline-derived CDR1 and CDR2 are MDHEN and SYDVKM. The CDR3 has 16 residues.

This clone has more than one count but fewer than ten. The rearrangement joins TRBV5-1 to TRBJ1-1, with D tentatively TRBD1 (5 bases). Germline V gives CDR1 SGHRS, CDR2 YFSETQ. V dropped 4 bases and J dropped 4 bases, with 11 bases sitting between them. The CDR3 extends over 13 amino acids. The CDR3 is CASSLFGGTEAFF. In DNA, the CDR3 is TGCGCCAGCAGCCTATTCGGGGGCACTGAAGCTTTCTTT.

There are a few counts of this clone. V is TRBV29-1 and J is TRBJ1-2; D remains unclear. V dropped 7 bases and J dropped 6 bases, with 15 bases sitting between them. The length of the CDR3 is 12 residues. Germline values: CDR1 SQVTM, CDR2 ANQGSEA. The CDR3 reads CSAMIEPHGYTF. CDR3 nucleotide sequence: TGCAGCGCTATGATTGAACCCCATGGCTACACCTTC. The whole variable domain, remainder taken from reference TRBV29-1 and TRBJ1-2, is SAVISQKPSRDICQRGTSLTIQCQVDSQVTMMFWYRQQPGQSLTLIATANQGSEATYESGFVIDKFPISRPNLTFSTLTVSNMSPEDSSIYLCSAMIEPHGYTFGSGTRLTVV.

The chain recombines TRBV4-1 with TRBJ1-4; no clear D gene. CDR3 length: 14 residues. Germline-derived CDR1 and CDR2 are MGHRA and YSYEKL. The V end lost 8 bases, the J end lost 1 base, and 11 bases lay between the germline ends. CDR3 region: CASGRLITNEKLFF. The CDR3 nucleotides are TGCGCCAGCGGGAGATTAATAACTAATGAAAAACTGTTTTTT.

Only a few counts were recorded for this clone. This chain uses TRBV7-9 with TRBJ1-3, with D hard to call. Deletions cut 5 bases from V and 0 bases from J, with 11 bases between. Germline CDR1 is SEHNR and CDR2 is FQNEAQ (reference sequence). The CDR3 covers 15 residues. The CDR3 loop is CASSPWRISGNTIYF. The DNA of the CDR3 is TGTGCCAGCAGCCCGTGGAGAATCTCTGGAAACACCATATATTTT.

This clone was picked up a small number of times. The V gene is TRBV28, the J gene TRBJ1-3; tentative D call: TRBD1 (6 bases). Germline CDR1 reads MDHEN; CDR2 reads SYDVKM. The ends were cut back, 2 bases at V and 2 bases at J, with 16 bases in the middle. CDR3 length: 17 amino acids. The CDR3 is CASSLGDTRSTGNTIYF. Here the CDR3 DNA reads TGTGCCAGCAGTTTAGGGGACACCAGATCGACTGGAAACACCATATATTTT. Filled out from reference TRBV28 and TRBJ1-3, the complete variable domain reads DVKVTQSSRYLVKRTGEKVFLECVQDMDHENMFWYRQDPGLGLRLIYFSYDVKMKEKGDIPEGYSVSREKKERFSLILESASTNQTSMYLCASSLGDTRSTGNTIYFGEGSWLTVV.

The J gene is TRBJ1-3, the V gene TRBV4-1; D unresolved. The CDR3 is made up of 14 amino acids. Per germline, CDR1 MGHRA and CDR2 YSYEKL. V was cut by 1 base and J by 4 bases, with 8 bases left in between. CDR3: CASSQAVWGNTIYF. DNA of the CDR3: TGCGCCAGCAGCCAAGCGGTCTGGGGAAACACCATATATTTT.

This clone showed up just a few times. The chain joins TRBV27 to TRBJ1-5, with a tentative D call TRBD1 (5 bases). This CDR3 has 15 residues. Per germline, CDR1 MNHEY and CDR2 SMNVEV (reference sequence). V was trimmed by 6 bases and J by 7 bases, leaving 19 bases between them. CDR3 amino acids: CASSPLGGAEQPQHF. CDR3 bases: TGTGCCAGCAGCCCACTGGGAGGGGCCGAGCAGCCCCAGCATTTT.

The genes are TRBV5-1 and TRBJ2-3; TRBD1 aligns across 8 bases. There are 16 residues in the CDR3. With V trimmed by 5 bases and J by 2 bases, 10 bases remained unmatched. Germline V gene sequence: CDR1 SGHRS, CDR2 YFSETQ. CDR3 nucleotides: TGCGCCAGCAGAGCCAGGTCGGGACAGGTCACAGATACGCAGTATTTT. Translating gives CASRARSGQVTDTQYF.

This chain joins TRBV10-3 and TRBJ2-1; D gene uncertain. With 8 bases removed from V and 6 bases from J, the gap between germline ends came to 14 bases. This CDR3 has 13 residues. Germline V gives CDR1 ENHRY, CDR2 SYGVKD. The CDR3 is CAIGHDTSNEQFF. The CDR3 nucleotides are TGTGCCATCGGCCACGACACCTCCAATGAGCAGTTCTTC.

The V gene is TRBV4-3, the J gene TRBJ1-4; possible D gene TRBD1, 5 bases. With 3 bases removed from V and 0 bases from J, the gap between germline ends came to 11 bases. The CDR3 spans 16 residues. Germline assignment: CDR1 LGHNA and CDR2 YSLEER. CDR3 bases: TGCGCCAGCAGCCAGCATACGGGGGCAACTAATGAAAAACTGTTTTTT. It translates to CASSQHTGATNEKLFF.

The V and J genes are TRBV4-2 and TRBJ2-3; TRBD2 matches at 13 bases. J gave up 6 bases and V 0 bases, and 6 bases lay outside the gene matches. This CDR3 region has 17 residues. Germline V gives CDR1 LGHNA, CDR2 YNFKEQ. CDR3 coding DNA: TGTGCCAGCAGCCAAGACGGGACTAGCGGGATGGGGGATACGCAGTATTTT. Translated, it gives CASSQDGTSGMGDTQYF.

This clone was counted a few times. In nucleotides, the CDR3 is TGTGCCAGCAGTTCCGACAGGGAAGGGCAAGAGACCCAGTACTTC. Its translation: CASSSDREGQETQYF. The rearrangement joins TRBV6-5 to TRBJ2-5; 7 positions match TRBD1. Germline loops: CDR1 MNHEY, CDR2 SVGAGI. This CDR3 region has 15 residues. Germline trimming cut 4 bases from V and 2 bases from J; bases unmatched to any gene: 7.

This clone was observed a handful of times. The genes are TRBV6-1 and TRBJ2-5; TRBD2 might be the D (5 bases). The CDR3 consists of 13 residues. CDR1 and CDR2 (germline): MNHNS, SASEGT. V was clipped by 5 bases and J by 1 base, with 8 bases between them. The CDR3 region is CASSLAFQETQYF. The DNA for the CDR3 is TGTGCCAGCAGTCTAGCCTTCCAAGAGACCCAGTACTTC.